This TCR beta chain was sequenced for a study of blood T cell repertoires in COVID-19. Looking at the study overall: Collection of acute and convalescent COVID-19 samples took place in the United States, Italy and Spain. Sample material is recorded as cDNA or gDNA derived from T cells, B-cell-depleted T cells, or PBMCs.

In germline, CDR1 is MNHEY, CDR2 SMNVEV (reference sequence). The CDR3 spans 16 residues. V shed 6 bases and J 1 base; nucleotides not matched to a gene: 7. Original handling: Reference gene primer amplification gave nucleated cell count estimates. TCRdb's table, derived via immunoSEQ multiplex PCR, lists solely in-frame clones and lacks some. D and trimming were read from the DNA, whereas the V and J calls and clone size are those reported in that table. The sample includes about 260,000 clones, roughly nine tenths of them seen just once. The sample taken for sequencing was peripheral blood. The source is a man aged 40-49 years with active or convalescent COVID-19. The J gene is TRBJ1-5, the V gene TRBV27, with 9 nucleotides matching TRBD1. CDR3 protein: CASRSGGTGSNQPQHF. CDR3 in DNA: TGTGCCAGCAGGTCGGGCGGGACAGGGAGCAATCAGCCCCAGCATTTT.